A selection of T cell receptor beta chains follows, all from one sample in a study of PD-L1 blockade in urothelial cancer. Measured with immunoSEQ multiplex PCR; TCRdb has only the in-frame clones, and not every one. The data hold roughly 43,000 clones, with over 65% observed a single time. The sample was PBMCs, taken around atezolizumab (anti-PD-L1) treatment. Source of these receptors: a man between 70 and 80 years old with urothelial cancer. CDR3s include the opening cysteine and the closing phenylalanine or tryptophan. A D gene is named only where the DNA matches it firmly. Only part of the rows carry a size: once, few, many, or a class if the clone is expanded.

J gene: TRBJ1-2
clone size: once
V gene: TRBV7-3
D gene: TRBD1
CDR3 protein: CASSFGTDTAGYTF
CDR3 DNA: TGTGCCAGCAGCTTTGGGACAGATACTGCTGGCTACACCTTC

J gene: TRBJ2-3
clone size: .
V gene: TRBV5-1
D gene: TRBD2
CDR3 protein: CASSLAGGRFTDTQYF
CDR3 DNA: TGCGCCAGCAGCTTGGCCGGGGGGAGGTTCACAGATACGCAGTATTTT

J gene: TRBJ2-5
clone size: .
V gene: TRBV19
D gene: TRBD1
CDR3 protein: CASSKQGDQETQYF
CDR3 DNA: TGTGCCAGTAGTAAACAGGGGGACCAAGAGACCCAGTACTTC

J gene: TRBJ1-1
clone size: .
V gene: TRBV5-1
D gene: .
CDR3 protein: CASSFQGRNTEAFF
CDR3 DNA: TGCGCCAGCAGCTTTCAAGGGAGGAACACTGAAGCTTTCTTT

J gene: TRBJ1-1
clone size: once
V gene: TRBV6-1
D gene: .
CDR3 protein: CASSPPKFEAFF
CDR3 DNA: TGTGCCAGCAGCCCTCCTAAGTTTGAAGCTTTCTTT

J gene: TRBJ2-1
clone size: .
V gene: TRBV5-1
D gene: .
CDR3 protein: CASSFKLARNEQFF
CDR3 DNA: TGCGCCAGCAGCTTCAAGCTAGCGCGGAATGAGCAGTTCTTC

J gene: TRBJ2-1
clone size: .
V gene: TRBV4-3
D gene: .
CDR3 protein: CASSQDDSRGSYNEQFF
CDR3 DNA: TGCGCCAGCAGCCAAGATGACTCGCGGGGTTCATACAATGAGCAGTTCTTC

J gene: TRBJ1-5
clone size: few
V gene: TRBV4-3
D gene: .
CDR3 protein: CASSQALGRGGSNQPQHF
CDR3 DNA: TGCGCCAGCAGCCAAGCTTTGGGCAGGGGCGGGAGCAATCAGCCCCAGCATTTT

J gene: TRBJ1-4
clone size: once
V gene: TRBV27
D gene: TRBD1
CDR3 protein: CASSLYGTGLTTNEKLFF
CDR3 DNA: TGTGCCAGCAGTTTATACGGGACAGGGCTTACAACTAATGAAAAACTGTTTTTT

J gene: TRBJ2-7
clone size: .
V gene: TRBV5-1
D gene: .
CDR3 protein: CASSREGTGTIYEQYF
CDR3 DNA: TGCGCCAGCAGCCGGGAGGGGACAGGGACTATCTACGAGCAGTACTTC

J gene: TRBJ2-7
clone size: .
V gene: TRBV7-2
D gene: .
CDR3 protein: CASSLDGGPYEQYF
CDR3 DNA: TGTGCCAGCAGCTTAGACGGGGGACCCTACGAGCAGTACTTC

J gene: TRBJ2-1
clone size: few
V gene: TRBV7-8
D gene: TRBD2
CDR3 protein: CASVSGTSGFNEQFF
CDR3 DNA: TGTGCCAGCGTATCCGGGACTAGCGGGTTCAATGAGCAGTTCTTC

J gene: TRBJ1-5
clone size: .
V gene: TRBV18
D gene: .
CDR3 protein: CASSPDGNQPQHF
CDR3 DNA: TGTGCCAGCTCACCAGACGGGAATCAGCCCCAGCATTTT

J gene: TRBJ1-2
clone size: .
V gene: TRBV6-5
D gene: .
CDR3 protein: CASSYTGGREHGYTF
CDR3 DNA: TGTGCCAGCAGTTACACCGGGGGGCGCGAGCATGGCTACACCTTC

J gene: TRBJ2-3
clone size: .
V gene: TRBV4-3
D gene: .
CDR3 protein: CASSRDSSTDTQYF
CDR3 DNA: TGCGCCAGCAGCCGCGACAGTAGCACAGATACGCAGTATTTT

J gene: TRBJ1-1
clone size: .
V gene: TRBV9
D gene: .
CDR3 protein: CASSVVADRNTEAFF
CDR3 DNA: TGTGCCAGCAGCGTAGTGGCGGACAGGAACACTGAAGCTTTCTTT

J gene: TRBJ2-3
clone size: .
V gene: TRBV5-1
D gene: TRBD2
CDR3 protein: CASSLASGAGDTQYF
CDR3 DNA: TGCGCCAGCAGCTTGGCTAGCGGGGCGGGAGATACGCAGTATTTT

J gene: TRBJ1-4
clone size: .
V gene: TRBV4-3
D gene: .
CDR3 protein: CASSQVRIRGEKLFF
CDR3 DNA: TGCGCCAGCAGCCAAGTACGCATCCGCGGTGAAAAACTGTTTTTT

J gene: TRBJ2-4
clone size: .
V gene: TRBV27
D gene: TRBD1
CDR3 protein: CASSPTYGQGLAKNIQYF
CDR3 DNA: TGTGCCAGCAGTCCGACCTACGGACAGGGGCTAGCCAAAAACATTCAGTACTTC

J gene: TRBJ2-1
clone size: .
V gene: TRBV7-3
D gene: TRBD2
CDR3 protein: CASSLGAGGGSYNEQFF
CDR3 DNA: TGTGCCAGCAGCCTAGGGGCGGGAGGGGGTTCATACAATGAGCAGTTCTTC

J gene: TRBJ2-6
clone size: .
V gene: TRBV15
D gene: TRBD1
CDR3 protein: CATSIPGGSSGANVLTF
CDR3 DNA: TGTGCCACCAGCATTCCAGGGGGTAGCTCTGGGGCCAACGTCCTGACTTTC

J gene: TRBJ1-3
clone size: .
V gene: TRBV20-1
D gene: .
CDR3 protein: CSADGAGFIYF
CDR3 DNA: TGCAGTGCCGATGGGGCAGGATTCATATATTTT